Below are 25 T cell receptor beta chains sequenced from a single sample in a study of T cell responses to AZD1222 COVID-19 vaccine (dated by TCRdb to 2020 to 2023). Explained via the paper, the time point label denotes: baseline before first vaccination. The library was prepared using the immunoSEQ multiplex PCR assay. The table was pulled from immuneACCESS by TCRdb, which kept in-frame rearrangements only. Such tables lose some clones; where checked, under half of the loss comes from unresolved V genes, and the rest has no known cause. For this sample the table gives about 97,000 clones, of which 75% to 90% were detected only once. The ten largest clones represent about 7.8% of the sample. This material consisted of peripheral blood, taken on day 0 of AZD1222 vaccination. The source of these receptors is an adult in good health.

CDR3 in DNA: TGTGCCAGCAGTTACTCGAGCGGGGCGGGGGAGCAGTACTTC. It specifies CASSYSSGAGEQYF. This rearrangement joins TRBV6-5 to TRBJ2-7; 7 bases are shared with TRBD2. This CDR3 has 14 residues. Germline V gene lookup returns CDR1 MNHEY and CDR2 SVGAGI. Unmatched junction bases numbered 6, after V lost 0 bases and J lost 7 bases.

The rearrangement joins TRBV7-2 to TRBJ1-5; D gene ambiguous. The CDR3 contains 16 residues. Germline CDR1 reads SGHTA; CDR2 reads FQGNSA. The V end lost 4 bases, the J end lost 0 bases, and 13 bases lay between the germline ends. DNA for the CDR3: TGTGCCAGCAGCTCGTTTGGGCTCAATAGCAATCAGCCCCAGCATTTT. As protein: CASSSFGLNSNQPQHF.

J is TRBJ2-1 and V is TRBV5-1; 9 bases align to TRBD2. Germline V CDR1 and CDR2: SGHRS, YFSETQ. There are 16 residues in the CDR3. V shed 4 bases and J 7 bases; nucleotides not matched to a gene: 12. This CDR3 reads CASSPTFAGGPNEQFF. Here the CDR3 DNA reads TGCGCCAGCAGCCCAACTTTTGCGGGGGGGCCAAATGAGCAGTTCTTC.

Written as DNA, the CDR3 is TGTGCCAGCATGGGGGCAGGGACGGACTATGGCTACACCTTC. Translated: CASMGAGTDYGYTF. The chain employs TRBV25-1 and TRBJ1-2; D perhaps matches TRBD1 (6 bases). V lost 7 bases, J lost 3 bases, and 15 bases lay in between. Germline V gene sequence: CDR1 MGHDK, CDR2 SYGVNS. The CDR3 covers 14 residues.

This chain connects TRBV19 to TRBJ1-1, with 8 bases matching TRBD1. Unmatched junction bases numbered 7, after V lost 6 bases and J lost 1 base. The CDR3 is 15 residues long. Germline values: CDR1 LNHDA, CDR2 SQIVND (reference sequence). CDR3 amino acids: CASRGAGTGNTEAFF. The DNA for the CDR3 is TGTGCCAGTAGAGGGGCCGGGACAGGGAACACTGAAGCTTTCTTT.

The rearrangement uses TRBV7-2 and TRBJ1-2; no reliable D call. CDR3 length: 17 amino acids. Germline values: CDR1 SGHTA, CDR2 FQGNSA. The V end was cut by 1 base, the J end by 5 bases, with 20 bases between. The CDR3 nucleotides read TGTGCCAGCAGCTTAGGCACCTCCGGGGATGGAGGGTATGGCTACACCTTC. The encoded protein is CASSLGTSGDGGYGYTF. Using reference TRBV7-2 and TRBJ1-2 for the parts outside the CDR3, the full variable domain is GAGVSQSPSNKVTEKGKDVELRCDPISGHTALYWYRQSLGQGLEFLIYFQGNSAPDKSGLPSDRFSAERTGGSVSTLTIQRTQQEDSAVYLCASSLGTSGDGGYGYTFGSGTRLTVV.

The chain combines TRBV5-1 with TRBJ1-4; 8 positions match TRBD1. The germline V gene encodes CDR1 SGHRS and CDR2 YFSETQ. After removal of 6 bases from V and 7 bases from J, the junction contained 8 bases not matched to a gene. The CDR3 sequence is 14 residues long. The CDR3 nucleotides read TGCGCCAGCAATCCCACAGGGGGAGGTGAAAAACTGTTTTTT. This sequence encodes CASNPTGGGEKLFF.

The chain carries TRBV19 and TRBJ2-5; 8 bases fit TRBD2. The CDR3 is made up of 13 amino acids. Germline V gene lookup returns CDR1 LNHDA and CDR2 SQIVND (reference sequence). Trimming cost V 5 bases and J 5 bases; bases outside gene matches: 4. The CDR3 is CASSPSGGETQYF. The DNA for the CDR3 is TGTGCCAGTAGTCCTTCGGGAGGGGAGACCCAGTACTTC. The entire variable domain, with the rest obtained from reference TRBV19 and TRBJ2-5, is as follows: DGGITQSPKYLFRKEGQNVTLSCEQNLNHDAMYWYRQDPGQGLRLIYYSQIVNDFQKGDIAEGYSVSREKKESFPLTVTSAQKNPTAFYLCASSPSGGETQYFGPGTRLLVL.

The CDR3 loop is CASSVSRGGEKLFF. The CDR3 DNA follows: TGTGCCAGCAGTGTATCCAGGGGTGGTGAAAAACTGTTTTTT. This chain connects TRBV2 to TRBJ1-4; D possibly corresponds to TRBD1 (6 bases). Germline V gene data show CDR1 as SNHLY and CDR2 as FYNNEI. Deletions cut 4 bases from V and 7 bases from J, with 13 bases between. This CDR3 has 14 amino acids. Complete variable domain (other parts from reference TRBV2 and TRBJ1-4): EPEVTQTPSHQVTQMGQEVILRCVPISNHLYFYWYRQILGQKVEFLVSFYNNEISEKSEIFDDQFSVERPDGSNFTLKIRSTKLEDSAMYFCASSVSRGGEKLFFGSGTQLSVL.

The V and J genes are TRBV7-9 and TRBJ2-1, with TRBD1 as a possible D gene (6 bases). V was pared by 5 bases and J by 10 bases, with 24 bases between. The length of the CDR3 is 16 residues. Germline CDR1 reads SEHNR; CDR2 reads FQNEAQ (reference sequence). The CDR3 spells CASSTPALVLGHEQFF. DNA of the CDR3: TGTGCCAGCAGCACCCCAGCGCTCGTATTGGGACACGAGCAGTTCTTC.

CDR3 amino acids: CASSSSGGSFF. As DNA, the CDR3 is TGTGCCAGCAGTTCGTCCGGGGGGTCGTTCTTC. The chain uses TRBV6-1 and TRBJ2-1; 7 positions agree with TRBD2. The CDR3 spans 11 residues. Germline V lookup: CDR1 MNHNS, CDR2 SASEGT. With V trimmed by 5 bases and J by 15 bases, 7 bases remained unmatched.

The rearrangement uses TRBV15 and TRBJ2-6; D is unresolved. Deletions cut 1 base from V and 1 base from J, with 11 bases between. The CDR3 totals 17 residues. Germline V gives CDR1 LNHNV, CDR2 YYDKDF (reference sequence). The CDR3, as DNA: TGTGCCACCAGCAGAGGTCTACCCGGATCTGGGGCCAACGTCCTGACTTTC. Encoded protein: CATSRGLPGSGANVLTF.

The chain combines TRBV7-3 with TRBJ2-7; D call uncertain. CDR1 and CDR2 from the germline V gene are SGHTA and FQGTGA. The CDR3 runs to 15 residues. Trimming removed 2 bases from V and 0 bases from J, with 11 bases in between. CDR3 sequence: CASSLSGGLSYEQYF. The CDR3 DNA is TGTGCCAGCAGCTTATCGGGCGGCCTCTCCTACGAGCAGTACTTC.

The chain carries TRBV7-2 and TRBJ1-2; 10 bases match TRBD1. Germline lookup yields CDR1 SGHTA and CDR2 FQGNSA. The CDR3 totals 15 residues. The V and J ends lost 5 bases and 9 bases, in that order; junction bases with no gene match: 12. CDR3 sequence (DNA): TGTGCCAGCAGCCGTCAGACAGGGGGCCGGGACAGCTACACCTTC. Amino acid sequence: CASSRQTGGRDSYTF.

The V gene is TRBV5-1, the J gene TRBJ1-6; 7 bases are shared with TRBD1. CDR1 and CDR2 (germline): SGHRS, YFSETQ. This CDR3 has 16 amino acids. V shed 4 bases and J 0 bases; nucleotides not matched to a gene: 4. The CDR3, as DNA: TGCGCCAGCAGCAGGGACAGAAGCTCCTATAATTCACCCCTCCACTTT. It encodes CASSRDRSSYNSPLHF.

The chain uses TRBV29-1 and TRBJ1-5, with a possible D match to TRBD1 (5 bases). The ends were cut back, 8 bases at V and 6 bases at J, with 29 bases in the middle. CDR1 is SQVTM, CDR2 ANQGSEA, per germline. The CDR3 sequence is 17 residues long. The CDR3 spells CSRNTFPGWRLFQPQHF. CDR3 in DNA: TGCAGCCGGAACACTTTCCCAGGGTGGAGGTTGTTTCAGCCCCAGCATTTT. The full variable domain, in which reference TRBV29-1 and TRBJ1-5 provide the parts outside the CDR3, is SAVISQKPSRDICQRGTSLTIQCQVDSQVTMMFWYRQQPGQSLTLIATANQGSEATYESGFVIDKFPISRPNLTFSTLTVSNMSPEDSSIYLCSRNTFPGWRLFQPQHFGDGTRLSIL.

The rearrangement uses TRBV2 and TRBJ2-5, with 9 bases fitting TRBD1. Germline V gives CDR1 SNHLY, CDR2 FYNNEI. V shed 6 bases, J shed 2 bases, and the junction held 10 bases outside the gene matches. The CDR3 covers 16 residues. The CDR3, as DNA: TGTGCCAGCAGGGCAGACAGGGGGGGCGGACAAGAGACCCAGTACTTC. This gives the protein CASRADRGGGQETQYF. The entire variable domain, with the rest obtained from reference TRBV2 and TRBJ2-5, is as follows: EPEVTQTPSHQVTQMGQEVILRCVPISNHLYFYWYRQILGQKVEFLVSFYNNEISEKSEIFDDQFSVERPDGSNFTLKIRSTKLEDSAMYFCASRADRGGGQETQYFGPGTRLLVL.

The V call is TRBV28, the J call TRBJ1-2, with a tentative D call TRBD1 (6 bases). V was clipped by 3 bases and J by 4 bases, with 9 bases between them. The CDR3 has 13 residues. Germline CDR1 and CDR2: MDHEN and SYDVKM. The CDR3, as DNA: TGTGCCAGCAGTTTGGACAGAAGCTATGGCTACACCTTC. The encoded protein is CASSLDRSYGYTF.

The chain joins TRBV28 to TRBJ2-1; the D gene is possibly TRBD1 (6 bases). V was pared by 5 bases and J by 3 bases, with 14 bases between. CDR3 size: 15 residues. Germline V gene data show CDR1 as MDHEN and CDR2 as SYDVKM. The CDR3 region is CASSPTGHLYNEQFF. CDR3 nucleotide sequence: TGTGCCAGCAGTCCAACGGGACACCTCTACAATGAGCAGTTCTTC.

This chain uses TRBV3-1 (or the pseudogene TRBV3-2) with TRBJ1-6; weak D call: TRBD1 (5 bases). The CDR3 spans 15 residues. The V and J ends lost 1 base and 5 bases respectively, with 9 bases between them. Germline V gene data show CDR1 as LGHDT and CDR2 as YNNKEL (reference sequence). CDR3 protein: CASSQGGPNNSPLHF. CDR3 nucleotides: TGTGCCAGCAGCCAAGGGGGCCCTAATAATTCACCCCTCCACTTT.

The CDR3 sequence is CASNPTGGSYNEQFF. The CDR3 DNA reads TGTGCCAGTAACCCGACAGGGGGCTCCTACAATGAGCAGTTCTTC. This chain uses TRBV19 with TRBJ2-1; the match to TRBD1 covers 9 bases. Germline V gene lookup returns CDR1 LNHDA and CDR2 SQIVND (reference sequence). This CDR3 is 15 amino acids long. The V and J ends lost 7 bases and 0 bases, in that order; junction bases with no gene match: 4.

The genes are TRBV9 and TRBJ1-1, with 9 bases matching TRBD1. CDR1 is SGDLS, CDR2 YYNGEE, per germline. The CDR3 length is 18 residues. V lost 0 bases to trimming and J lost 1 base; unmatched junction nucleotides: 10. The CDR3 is CASSVGSRTGVKNTEAFF. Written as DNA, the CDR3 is TGTGCCAGCAGCGTAGGCTCAAGGACAGGGGTGAAGAACACTGAAGCTTTCTTT. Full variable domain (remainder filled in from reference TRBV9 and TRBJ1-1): DSGVTQTPKHLITATGQRVTLRCSPRSGDLSVYWYQQSLDQGLQFLIQYYNGEERAKGNILERFSAQQFPDLHSELNLSSLELGDSALYFCASSVGSRTGVKNTEAFFGQGTRLTVV.

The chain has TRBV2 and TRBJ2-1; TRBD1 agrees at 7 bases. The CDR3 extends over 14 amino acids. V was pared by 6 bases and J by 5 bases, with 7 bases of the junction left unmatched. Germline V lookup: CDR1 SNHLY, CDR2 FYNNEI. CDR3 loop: CASSDRAADNEQFF. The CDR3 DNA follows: TGTGCCAGCAGCGACAGGGCAGCTGACAATGAGCAGTTCTTC.

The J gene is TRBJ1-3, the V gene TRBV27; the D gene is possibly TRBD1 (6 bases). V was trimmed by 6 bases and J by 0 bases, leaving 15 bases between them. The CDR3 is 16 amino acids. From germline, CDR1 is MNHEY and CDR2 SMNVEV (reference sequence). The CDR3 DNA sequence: TGTGCCAGCAGGCCAGGGGCCCAGACCTCTGGAAACACCATATATTTT. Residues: CASRPGAQTSGNTIYF.

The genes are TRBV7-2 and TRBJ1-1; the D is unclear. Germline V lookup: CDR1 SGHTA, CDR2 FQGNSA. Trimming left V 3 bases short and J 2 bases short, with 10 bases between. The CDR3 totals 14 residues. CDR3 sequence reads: CASSLARHNTEAFF. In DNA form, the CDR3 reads TGTGCCAGCAGCTTGGCCAGACATAACACTGAAGCTTTCTTT.